These T cell receptor beta chains were read from a single sample in a study of siplizumab effects on memory and regulatory T cells. This table comes from immunoSEQ multiplex PCR, and its TCRdb copy is limited to in-frame clones, with some not included. The sample has roughly 100,000 clones, more than 85% seen once. What was sequenced was CD4+ T cells sorted from blood. These receptors were obtained from a human donor in good health. The CDR3 runs from the conserved cysteine through the conserved F or W. D genes are given only for firm matches. Where a row states a size, it is once, few, many or the class of an expanded clone; other rows omit it.

size	D	V	J	DNA	CDR3
once	TRBD1	TRBV18	TRBJ2-7	TGTGCCAGCTCACCGACAGGGTACGAGCAGTACTTC	CASSPTGYEQYF
NA	NA	TRBV5-8	TRBJ2-7	TGTGCCAGCAGCTTGCGGGCCTACGAGCAGTACTTC	CASSLRAYEQYF
NA	NA	TRBV5-4	TRBJ2-7	TGTGCCAGCAGCTTGCCGGGGACCGAGCAGTACTTC	CASSLPGTEQYF
NA	NA	TRBV28	TRBJ2-7	TGTGCCAGCAGCACCGGATTCTTCTACGAGCAGTACTTC	CASSTGFFYEQYF
NA	NA	TRBV7-8	TRBJ2-7	TGTGCCAGCGCTAAGGGGCCAAACTACGAGCAGTACTTC	CASAKGPNYEQYF
NA	NA	TRBV18	TRBJ1-5	TGTGCCAGCTCACCAGAGACCTATAGCAATCAGCCCCAGCATTTT	CASSPETYSNQPQHF
few	NA	TRBV5-1	TRBJ1-2	TGCGCCAGCAGCTCGGGACCATCTGGCTATGGCTACACCTTC	CASSSGPSGYGYTF
NA	TRBD2	TRBV6-1	TRBJ2-5	TGTGCCAGCAGGAGACTAGCGGGAGCCCGAGAGACCCAGTACTTC	CASRRLAGARETQYF
NA	NA	TRBV30	TRBJ1-2	TGTGCCTGCCAAGGGAGTACCTATGGCTACACCTTC	CACQGSTYGYTF
NA	NA	TRBV2	TRBJ1-3	TGTGCCAGCAGTGTTACAGGGTCTGGAAACACCATATATTTT	CASSVTGSGNTIYF
NA	NA	TRBV27	TRBJ1-1	TGTGCTCAAGGGCCAGGGGCGGATTTCACTGAAGCTTTCTTT	CAQGPGADFTEAFF
few	NA	TRBV5-1	TRBJ2-7	TGCGCCAGCAGCTTGTACTCCTACGAGCAGTACTTC	CASSLYSYEQYF
NA	NA	TRBV5-6	TRBJ1-1	TGTGCCAGCAGCTTGATGGAGGGGTTGAAAGGCACTGAAGCTTTCTTT	CASSLMEGLKGTEAFF
NA	NA	TRBV19	TRBJ2-2	TGTGCCAGTAGTATAAGCGGGGGGGAGCTGTTTTTT	CASSISGGELFF
NA	TRBD2	TRBV7-2	TRBJ2-5	TGTGCCAGCAGCGCCCGCGGGGGAGAGACCCAGTACTTC	CASSARGGETQYF
NA	NA	TRBV30	TRBJ2-7	TGTGCCTGGAGTGTAGGACAGATCTACGAGCAGTACTTC	CAWSVGQIYEQYF
NA	TRBD1	TRBV5-5	TRBJ2-7	TGTGCCAGCAGCAATGGACAGGTCAACGAGCAGTACTTC	CASSNGQVNEQYF
few	NA	TRBV30	TRBJ1-1	TGTGCCTGGAGTGTTTCTGGTGAAGCTTTCTTT	CAWSVSGEAFF
NA	TRBD1	TRBV7-8	TRBJ1-2	TGTGCCAGCAGTCTAGACAGGGGCTATGGCTACACCTTC	CASSLDRGYGYTF
NA	TRBD1	TRBV6-5	TRBJ1-5	TGTGCCAGCAGAACGACAGGGTATAGCAATCAGCCCCAGCATTTT	CASRTTGYSNQPQHF
NA	NA	TRBV19	TRBJ2-2	TGTGCCAGTAGTACTAAGGTCAGATGGCTCACCGGGGAGCTGTTTTTT	CASSTKVRWLTGELFF
NA	NA	TRBV7-2	TRBJ2-2	TGTGCCAGCAGCCACAGGGCTGGCACCGGGGAGCTGTTTTTT	CASSHRAGTGELFF
NA	TRBD2	TRBV14	TRBJ2-3	TGTGCCAGCAGCCGAGGCGCTAGCGGGGATACGCAGTATTTT	CASSRGASGDTQYF
NA	NA	TRBV21-1	TRBJ2-7	TGTGCCAGCAGTCCTCCGCTCGAGCAGTACTTC	CASSPPLEQYF
NA	TRBD2	TRBV7-3	TRBJ2-3	TGTGCCAGCAGCTCCGGGACTAGCGGGAGCACAGATACGCAGTATTTT	CASSSGTSGSTDTQYF
NA	TRBD2	TRBV7-9	TRBJ2-7	TGTGCCAGCAGCCCACAGTACAGACTAGCGGATTCCTACGAGCAGTACTTC	CASSPQYRLADSYEQYF
NA	NA	TRBV6-6	TRBJ2-2	TGTGCCAGCAGGGGAAGGACAGTTCCCGGGGAGCTGTTTTTT	CASRGRTVPGELFF
few	NA	TRBV14	TRBJ2-2	TGTGCCAGCAGCCAAGATTTAGGGACCGGGGAGCTGTTTTTT	CASSQDLGTGELFF
NA	TRBD2	TRBV4-1	TRBJ2-7	TGCGCCAGCAGCCAAGCAAGACTAGCTGGTGAGCAGTACTTC	CASSQARLAGEQYF
NA	NA	TRBV10-3	TRBJ2-3	TGTGCCATCAGTGATAGGAGCGTACCCCTTGGAGATACGCAGTATTTT	CAISDRSVPLGDTQYF
NA	NA	TRBV15	TRBJ2-1	TGTGCCACCAGCGGAGCGACAGCAGGTTATAGTAATGAGCAGTTCTTC	CATSGATAGYSNEQFF
NA	NA	TRBV11-3	TRBJ1-1	TGTGCCAGCAGCTTACGGCGGAACACTGAAGCTTTCTTT	CASSLRRNTEAFF
NA	NA	TRBV5-1	TRBJ1-6	TGCGCCAGCAGCCTCTCAGGGGATTCACCCCTCCACTTT	CASSLSGDSPLHF
NA	NA	TRBV9	TRBJ1-2	TGTGCCAGCAGGAGAGGGGCGGCTGGCTACACCTTC	CASRRGAAGYTF
NA	NA	TRBV2	TRBJ2-5	TGTGCCAGCTCCATCGATCGGGGTTCTGGGGAGACCCAGTACTTC	CASSIDRGSGETQYF
NA	TRBD2	TRBV28	TRBJ2-7	TGTGCCAGCAGACTAGCGGGAGCCGAGCAGTACTTC	CASRLAGAEQYF
NA	TRBD2	TRBV10-3	TRBJ2-3	TGTGCCATCAGTACTAGCGGGAGAGTTAGCACAGATACGCAGTATTTT	CAISTSGRVSTDTQYF
once	NA	TRBV2	TRBJ2-7	TGTGCCAGCAGAACCGAGGGGGTACAGTACTTC	CASRTEGVQYF
NA	NA	TRBV5-6	TRBJ2-5	TGTGCCAGCAGTCCGCTCCAAGAGACCCAGTACTTC	CASSPLQETQYF
NA	NA	TRBV4-1	TRBJ2-2	TGCGCCAGCAGCCCCCATGGGGCCGGGGAGCTGTTTTTT	CASSPHGAGELFF
NA	TRBD2	TRBV11-1	TRBJ2-3	TGTGCCAGCAGGGACCGGACTAGCGCCACAGATACGCAGTATTTT	CASRDRTSATDTQYF
NA	NA	TRBV7-9	TRBJ2-1	TGTGCCAGCAGCGACCCTGATGAGCAGTTCTTC	CASSDPDEQFF
NA	NA	TRBV5-6	TRBJ2-1	TGTGCCAGCAGCCCGAGGGGGGGAGCGGTCTACAATGAGCAGTTCTTC	CASSPRGGAVYNEQFF
NA	NA	TRBV6-1	TRBJ1-3	TGTGCCAGCCACCACGGAGGAAACACCATATATTTT	CASHHGGNTIYF
NA	NA	TRBV2	TRBJ2-7	TGTGCCAGCAGTGGGGTACCCTACGAGCAGTACTTC	CASSGVPYEQYF
NA	NA	TRBV18	TRBJ1-4	TGTGCCAGCTCACGGTATAATGAAAAACTGTTTTTT	CASSRYNEKLFF
NA	NA	TRBV13	TRBJ2-5	TGTGCCAGCAGCACAGGGACCAGATACCAAGAGACCCAGTACTTC	CASSTGTRYQETQYF
NA	NA	TRBV7-9	TRBJ1-5	TGTGCCAGCAGCCTTACAGGGTCGCAGCCCCAGCATTTT	CASSLTGSQPQHF